The table lists the clone carrying this TCR beta chain with a few counts. The data were taken from a study of response to subunit inactivated influenza vaccine. TCRdb reprocessed the RT-PCR reads via MiXCR and lists one record per CDR3 protein. Here the sample spans more than 500,000 distinct CDR3 sequences, 10% to 12% being singletons. The CDR3 sequence is 14 residues long. Trimming shortened V by 6 bases and J by 3 bases, and 12 bases separated the two germline ends. These data were also reused for a study on T cells expressing NK-cell markers. In that study: It was by 5'RACE template switching with UMIs that TCR beta cDNA was made. Sorted CD3+CD56+NKG2C+, CD3+CD56+NKG2C- and CD3+CD56-NKG2C+ T cells supplied TCR beta repertoires.

This chain links TRBV12-3 or TRBV12-4 with TRBJ1-5; D is undetermined. The receptor was derived from a man over 45 who received an inactivated influenza vaccine. The sample in question was PBMCs from blood, obtained on the day of vaccination. The CDR3 DNA is TGTGCCAGCAGCCCGGGCCCATTCAATCAGCCCCAGCATTTT. Its protein is CASSPGPFNQPQHF.